This TCR beta chain was documented in a study of blood T cell repertoires in COVID-19. Study in general: The United States, Italy and Spain provided the acute and convalescent COVID-19 samples. In each case, the material was cDNA or gDNA derived from T cells, B-cell-depleted T cells, or PBMCs.

Per the original data handling: Amplification of reference gene primers provided the estimated nucleated cell counts. The method was immunoSEQ multiplex PCR; TCRdb's version includes in-frame clones alone and lacks a portion of them. The D gene and trimming were derived from the DNA, and the V and J assignments and clone size from that table. In the table there are about 74,000 clones, 84% of which are singletons. This CDR3 is built from 13 residues. The germline CDR1 and CDR2 sequences are SEHNR and FQNEAQ (reference sequence). J gave up 4 bases and V 5 bases, and 4 bases lay outside the gene matches.

V and J are TRBV7-9 and TRBJ1-1; 7 bases match TRBD1. The sequence derives from a man between 65 and 80 years old with acute or convalescent COVID-19. The sample was peripheral blood. In DNA, the CDR3 is TGTGCCAGCAGCACGGGACAGTTCACTGAAGCTTTCTTT. This gives the protein CASSTGQFTEAFF.